This T cell receptor (beta chain) originates from a study of early T cells in non-severe SARS-CoV-2 infection. About the study: Sequencing targeted bulk RNA from unsorted whole blood, leaving chains unpaired. Findings and limits, study-wide: Lookups in VDJdb leaned toward anti-spike CD8 responses and missed private and CD4 specificities.

The TCR library protocol was used to attach unique molecular identifiers. These identifiers were attached to individual cDNA molecules. TCRdb reprocessed the 5' RACE reads via MiXCR and lists one record per CDR3 protein. Of about 63,000 distinct CDR3 sequences listed, 10% to 15% are singletons. This clonotype was seen many times. Its target is unknown. This CDR3 region has 13 residues. V dropped 8 bases and J dropped 0; count of bases not matched to a gene: 1. CDR1 MNHNS and CDR2 SASEGT come from the germline V gene. The sample consisted of whole blood. The J gene is TRBJ2-5, the V gene TRBV6-1; TRBD1 agrees at 9 bases. This sequence originates from an adult who was a healthcare worker with PCR-confirmed SARS-CoV-2 infection or an uninfected control (not recorded which). In nucleotides, the CDR3 is TGTGCCAGCCGGACAGGGGACCAAGAGACCCAGTACTTC. Its protein product is CASRTGDQETQYF.